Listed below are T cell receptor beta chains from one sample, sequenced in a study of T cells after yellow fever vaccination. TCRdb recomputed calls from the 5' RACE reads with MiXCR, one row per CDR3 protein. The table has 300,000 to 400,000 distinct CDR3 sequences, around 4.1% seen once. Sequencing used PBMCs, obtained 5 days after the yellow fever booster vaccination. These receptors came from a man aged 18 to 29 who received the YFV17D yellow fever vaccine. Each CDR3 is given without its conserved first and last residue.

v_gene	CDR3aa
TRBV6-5	ASSLNSQETQY
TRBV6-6	ASSYGRGGVEYGYT
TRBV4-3	ASSQLSGLAPEQF
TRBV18	ASSPSALKTHSYEQY
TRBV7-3	ASSEIGGSYNEQF
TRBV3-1	ASSHYRAQPQH
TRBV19	ASRTGLAYNEQF
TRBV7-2	ASSIQGISYEQY
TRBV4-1	ASSLGTQEDTQY
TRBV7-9	ASSLSPGTGYFTEAF
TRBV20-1	SARARLASNGSQY
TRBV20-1	SASQDTYTEAF
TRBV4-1	ASSQFQGGNQPQH
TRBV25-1	ASSGLAGFSTDTQY
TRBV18	ASSPDKGGSEKLF
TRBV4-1	ASSNRENTEAF
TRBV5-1	ASNYGNSGANVLT
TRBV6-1	ASSFWESSYNEQF
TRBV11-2	ASSLWTSGANTGELF
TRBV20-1	SARQATQFYGYT
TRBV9	ASSIDSYPYEQY
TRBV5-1	ASSQGQGNIQY
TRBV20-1	SARISGGFTDTQY
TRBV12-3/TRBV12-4	ASRPGGTSGNTIY
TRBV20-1	SARDLGYQETQY
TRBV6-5	ASSSQPNQPQH
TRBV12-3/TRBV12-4	ASSPDSNEQY
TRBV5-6	ASSAVAGGGQPQH
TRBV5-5	ASSLTASGAGELF
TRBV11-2	ASSLEYRLAYTGELF
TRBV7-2	ASSLERTDTQY
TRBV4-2	ASSQGKGDNSPLH
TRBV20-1	SARGTRTRGMETQY
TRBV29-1	SVGTGAGGQTDTQY
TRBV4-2	ASSQAAENSNQPQH
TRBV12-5	ASGLWSSDYEQY
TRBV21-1	ASSTSGGMNTEAF
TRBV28	ASSPPRQGTNEKLF
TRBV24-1	ATSDFTYAGGRAETQY
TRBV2	ASSGNSPLH
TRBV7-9	ASRKILVGANVLT
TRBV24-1	ATSDANRGHQF
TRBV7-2	ASSLILRNQETQY
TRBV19	ATTGTSNSNQPQH
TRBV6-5	ASSTTPSTDTQY
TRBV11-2	ASSSQGVTEAF
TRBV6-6	ASSYSRTRNTEAF
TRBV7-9	ASSFGLAGNNSPLH
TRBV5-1	ASSFEGEYTEAF
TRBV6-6	ASSYSSARRGSDTQY
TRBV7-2	ASSLAEGGDTEAF
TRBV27	ASSLRVGRPAYEQY
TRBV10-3	AISRDDQPQH